The text below deals with one T cell receptor beta chain. The source of the sample is a study of shared clonotypes between healthy human individuals. It was around 100 million PBMCs that unsorted samples used for genomic DNA. Sequenced by immunoSEQ multiplex PCR; TCRdb stores in-frame clones only, minus some. The sample yields fewer than 650,000 clones, about 82% seen once. V was trimmed by 2 bases and J by 8 bases, leaving 13 bases between them. CDR1 and CDR2 (germline): SGHNT, YYREEE (reference sequence). This CDR3 comprises 14 residues. The sequenced sample consisted of PBMCs. V is TRBV5-4 and J is TRBJ1-4; weak D call: TRBD1 (5 bases). The clonotype was recovered from a woman between 35 and 50 years old in good health. Some clones in this sample may be carry-over from other donors' samples. CDR3 protein: CASSLADRGEKLFF. DNA of the CDR3: TGTGCCAGCAGCTTAGCGGACCGGGGGGAAAAACTGTTTTTT. Together with reference TRBV5-4 and TRBJ1-4, the CDR3 gives the full variable domain: ETGVTQSPTHLIKTRGQQVTLRCSSQSGHNTVSWYQQALGQGPQFIFQYYREEENGRGNFPPRFSGLQFPNYSSELNVNALELDDSALYLCASSLADRGEKLFFGSGTQLSVL.